The rows below give T cell receptor beta chains drawn from one sample of a study of blood T cell repertoires in COVID-19. TCRdb's table, derived via immunoSEQ multiplex PCR, lists solely in-frame clones and lacks some. The sample contains 450,000 to 500,000 clones, approximately 83% of which appear only once. The specimen sequenced was peripheral blood. These receptors all stem from a human donor in a cohort sampled during active COVID-19. Each CDR3 is given with its conserved first and last residue. The D gene is left open where the match is weak. Some rows mark clone size as missing; the rest say once, few, many or name a class of expanded clone.

J: TRBJ2-5
D: -
V: TRBV7-9
size: -
DNA: TGTGCCAGCAGCCCCTCGGTCCGAGGGCAAGAGACCCAGTACTTC
CDR3: CASSPSVRGQETQYF

J: TRBJ2-6
D: TRBD2
V: TRBV19
size: -
DNA: TGTGCCAGTACCCCCCGGGGAGGGCAAGCTTTCTCTGGGGCCAACGTCCTGACTTTC
CDR3: CASTPRGGQAFSGANVLTF

J: TRBJ1-5
D: -
V: TRBV5-1
size: -
DNA: TGCGCCAGCAGCTTTACCGGTGATAGCAATCAGCCCCAGCATTTT
CDR3: CASSFTGDSNQPQHF

J: TRBJ2-5
D: -
V: TRBV3-1/TRBV3-2
size: -
DNA: TGTGCCAGCAGCCAAGATTCGAAAGACAGAAGATTTCAAGAGACCCAGTACTTC
CDR3: CASSQDSKDRRFQETQYF

J: TRBJ1-6
D: TRBD1
V: TRBV19
size: few
DNA: TGTGCCAGTAGAGGACAGGGTGGCAATTCACCCCTCCACTTT
CDR3: CASRGQGGNSPLHF

J: TRBJ2-1
D: TRBD2
V: TRBV11-1
size: -
DNA: TGTGCCAGCAGCTCCCTAGGACTAGCGGGCATTGAGCAGTTCTTC
CDR3: CASSSLGLAGIEQFF

J: TRBJ2-1
D: TRBD2
V: TRBV5-1
size: -
DNA: TGCGCCAGCAGCTCTATAGCGGGAGCGATCAATGAGCAGTTCTTC
CDR3: CASSSIAGAINEQFF

J: TRBJ2-7
D: -
V: TRBV19
size: -
DNA: TGTGCCAGTACGAGGGACACTACCAGCTACGAGCAGTACTTC
CDR3: CASTRDTTSYEQYF

J: TRBJ2-7
D: TRBD1
V: TRBV3-1/TRBV3-2
size: few
DNA: TGTGCCAGCAGCTGGGGGACAGGAGACTACGAGCAGTACTTC
CDR3: CASSWGTGDYEQYF

J: TRBJ2-7
D: TRBD1
V: TRBV6-4
size: -
DNA: TGTGCCAGCAGTCAAGAACCGGGACAGGGAGCCTACGAGCAGTACTTC
CDR3: CASSQEPGQGAYEQYF

J: TRBJ2-1
D: -
V: TRBV14
size: -
DNA: TGTGCCAGCAGCCAAGATGCGGCTCCCTTTGTGGCCTACAATGAGCAGTTCTTC
CDR3: CASSQDAAPFVAYNEQFF

J: TRBJ1-4
D: -
V: TRBV12-3/TRBV12-4
size: -
DNA: TGTGCCAGCAGTCCCGATATCGGGGAAAAACTGTTTTTT
CDR3: CASSPDIGEKLFF

J: TRBJ2-5
D: -
V: TRBV2
size: -
DNA: TGTGCCAGCAGTCTCTTGTTGGCCGCTCCGGGGACCCAGTACTTC
CDR3: CASSLLLAAPGTQYF